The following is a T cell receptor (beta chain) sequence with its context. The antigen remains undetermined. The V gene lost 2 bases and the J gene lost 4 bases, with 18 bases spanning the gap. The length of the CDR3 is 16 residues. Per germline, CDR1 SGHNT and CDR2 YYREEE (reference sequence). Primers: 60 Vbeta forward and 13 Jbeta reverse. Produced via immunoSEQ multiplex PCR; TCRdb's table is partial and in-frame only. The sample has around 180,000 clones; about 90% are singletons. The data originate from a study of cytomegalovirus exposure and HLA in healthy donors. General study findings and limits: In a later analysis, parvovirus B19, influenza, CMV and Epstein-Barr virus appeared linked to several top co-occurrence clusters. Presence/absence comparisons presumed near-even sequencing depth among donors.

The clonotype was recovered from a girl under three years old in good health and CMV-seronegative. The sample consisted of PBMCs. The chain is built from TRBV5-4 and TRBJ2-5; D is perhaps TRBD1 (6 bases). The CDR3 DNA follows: TGTGCCAGCAGCTTAAGGACCTCGACAGGAGCAGAGACCCAGTACTTC. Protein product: CASSLRTSTGAETQYF. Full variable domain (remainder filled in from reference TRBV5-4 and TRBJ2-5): ETGVTQSPTHLIKTRGQQVTLRCSSQSGHNTVSWYQQALGQGPQFIFQYYREEENGRGNFPPRFSGLQFPNYSSELNVNALELDDSALYLCASSLRTSTGAETQYFGPGTRLLVL.